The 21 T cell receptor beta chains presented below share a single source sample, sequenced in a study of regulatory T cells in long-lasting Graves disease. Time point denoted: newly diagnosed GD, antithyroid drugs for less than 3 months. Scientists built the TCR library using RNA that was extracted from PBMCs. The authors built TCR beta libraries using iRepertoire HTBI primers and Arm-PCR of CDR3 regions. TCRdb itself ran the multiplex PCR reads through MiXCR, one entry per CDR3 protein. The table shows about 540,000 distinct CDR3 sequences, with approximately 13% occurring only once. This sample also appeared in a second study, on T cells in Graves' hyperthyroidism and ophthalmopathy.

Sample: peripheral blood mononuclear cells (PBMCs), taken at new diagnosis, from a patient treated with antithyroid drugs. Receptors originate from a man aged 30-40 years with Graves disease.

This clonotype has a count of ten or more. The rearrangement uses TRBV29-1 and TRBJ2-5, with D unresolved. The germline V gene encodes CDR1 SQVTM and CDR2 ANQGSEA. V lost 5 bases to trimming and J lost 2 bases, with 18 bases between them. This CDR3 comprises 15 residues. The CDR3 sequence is CSVFRLVRVQETQYF. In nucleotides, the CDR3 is TGCAGCGTTTTTCGCCTCGTAAGGGTACAAGAGACCCAGTACTTC.

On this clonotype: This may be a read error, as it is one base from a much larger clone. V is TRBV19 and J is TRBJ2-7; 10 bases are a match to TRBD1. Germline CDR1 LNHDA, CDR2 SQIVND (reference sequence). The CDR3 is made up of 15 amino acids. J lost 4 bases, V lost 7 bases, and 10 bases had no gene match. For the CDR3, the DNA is TGTGCCAGTACCATTGCCGGGGGACAGGGGTACGAGCAGTACTTC. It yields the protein CASTIAGGQGYEQYF.

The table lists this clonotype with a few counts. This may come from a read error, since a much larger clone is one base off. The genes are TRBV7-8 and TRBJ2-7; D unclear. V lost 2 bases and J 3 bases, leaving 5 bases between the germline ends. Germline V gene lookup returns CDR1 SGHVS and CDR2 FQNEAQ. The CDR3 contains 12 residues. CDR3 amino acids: CASSLHNYEQYF. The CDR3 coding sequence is TGTGCCAGCAGCTTACACAACTACGAGCAGTACTTC.

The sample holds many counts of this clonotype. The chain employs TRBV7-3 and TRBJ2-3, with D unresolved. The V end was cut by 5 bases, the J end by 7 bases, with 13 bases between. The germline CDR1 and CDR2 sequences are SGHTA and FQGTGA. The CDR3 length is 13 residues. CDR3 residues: CASSRDSGHTQYF. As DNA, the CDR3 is TGTGCCAGCAGCCGCGATAGTGGTCATACGCAGTATTTT.

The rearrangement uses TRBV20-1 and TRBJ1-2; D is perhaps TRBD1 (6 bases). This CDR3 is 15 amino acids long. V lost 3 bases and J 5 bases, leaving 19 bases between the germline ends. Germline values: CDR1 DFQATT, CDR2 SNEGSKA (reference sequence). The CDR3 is CSASFQGQGGYGYTF. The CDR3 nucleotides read TGCAGTGCTAGTTTTCAGGGGCAGGGTGGGTATGGCTACACCTTC.

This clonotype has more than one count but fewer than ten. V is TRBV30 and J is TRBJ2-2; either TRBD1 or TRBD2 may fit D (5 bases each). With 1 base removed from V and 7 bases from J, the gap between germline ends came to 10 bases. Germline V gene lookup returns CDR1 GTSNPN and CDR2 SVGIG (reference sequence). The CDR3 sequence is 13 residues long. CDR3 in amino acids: CAWSGEGRGELFF. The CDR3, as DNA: TGTGCCTGGAGTGGCGAGGGGCGCGGGGAGCTGTTTTTT.

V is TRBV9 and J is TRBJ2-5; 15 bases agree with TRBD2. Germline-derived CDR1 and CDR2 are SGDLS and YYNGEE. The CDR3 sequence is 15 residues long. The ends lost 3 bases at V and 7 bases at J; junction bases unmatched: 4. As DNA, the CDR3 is TGTGCCAGCAGCGCGGGACTAGCGGGAGGAGGGACCCAGTACTTC. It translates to CASSAGLAGGGTQYF.

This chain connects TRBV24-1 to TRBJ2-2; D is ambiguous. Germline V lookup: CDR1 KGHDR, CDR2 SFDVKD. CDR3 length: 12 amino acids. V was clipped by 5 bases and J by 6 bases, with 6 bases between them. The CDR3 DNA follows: TGTGCCACCAGTGGCCCTCCCGGGGAGCTGTTTTTT. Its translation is CATSGPPGELFF.

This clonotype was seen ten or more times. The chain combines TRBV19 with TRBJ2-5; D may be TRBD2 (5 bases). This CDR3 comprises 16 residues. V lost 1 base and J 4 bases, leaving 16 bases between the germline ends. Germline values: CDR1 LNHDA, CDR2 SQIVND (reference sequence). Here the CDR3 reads CASSIGLDLFGETQYF. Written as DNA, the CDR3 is TGTGCCAGTAGTATAGGACTGGACTTATTCGGAGAGACCCAGTACTTC.

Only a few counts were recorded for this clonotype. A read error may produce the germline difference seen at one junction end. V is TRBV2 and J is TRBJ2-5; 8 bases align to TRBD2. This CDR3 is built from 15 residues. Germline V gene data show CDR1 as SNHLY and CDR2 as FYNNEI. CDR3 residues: CGSSEAAGADWGQYF. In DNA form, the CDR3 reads TGTGGCAGCAGTGAAGCAGCGGGAGCTGATTGGGGCCAGTACTTC.

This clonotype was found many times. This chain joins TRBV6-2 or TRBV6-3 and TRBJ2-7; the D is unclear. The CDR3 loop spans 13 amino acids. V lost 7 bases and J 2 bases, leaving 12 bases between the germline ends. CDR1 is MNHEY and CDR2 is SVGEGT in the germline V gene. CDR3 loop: CASTKGGTYEQYF. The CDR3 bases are TGTGCCAGCACTAAGGGTGGAACCTACGAGCAGTACTTC.

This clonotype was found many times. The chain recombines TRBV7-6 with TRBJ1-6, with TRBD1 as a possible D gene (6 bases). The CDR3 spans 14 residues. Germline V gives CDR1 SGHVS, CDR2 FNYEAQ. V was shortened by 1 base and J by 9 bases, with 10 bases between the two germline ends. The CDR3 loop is CASSLGGGGSPLHF. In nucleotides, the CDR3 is TGTGCCAGCAGCTTAGGAGGGGGTGGTTCACCCCTCCACTTT. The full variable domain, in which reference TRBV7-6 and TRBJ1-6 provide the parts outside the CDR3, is GAGVSQSPRYKVTKRGQDVALRCDPISGHVSLYWYRQALGQGPEFLTYFNYEAQQDKSGLPNDRFSAERPEGSISTLTIQRTEQRDSAMYRCASSLGGGGSPLHFGNGTRLTVT.

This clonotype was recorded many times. Written as DNA, the CDR3 is TGTGCCAGCAGTGATCAGGGGGGCTACGAGCAGTACTTC. The encoded protein is CASSDQGGYEQYF. This sequence joins TRBV2 and TRBJ2-7; possible D gene TRBD1, 7 bases. The CDR3 contains 13 residues. V lost 3 bases and J 3 bases, leaving 9 bases between the germline ends. CDR1 is SNHLY and CDR2 is FYNNEI in the germline V gene. Combining the CDR3 with reference TRBV2 and TRBJ2-7 gives the whole variable domain EPEVTQTPSHQVTQMGQEVILRCVPISNHLYFYWYRQILGQKVEFLVSFYNNEISEKSEIFDDQFSVERPDGSNFTLKIRSTKLEDSAMYFCASSDQGGYEQYFGPGTRLTVT.

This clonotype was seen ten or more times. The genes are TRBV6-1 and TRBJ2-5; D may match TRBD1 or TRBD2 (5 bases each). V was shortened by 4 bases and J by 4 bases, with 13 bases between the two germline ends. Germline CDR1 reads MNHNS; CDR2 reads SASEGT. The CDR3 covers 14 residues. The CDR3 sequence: CASSVSRGAETQYF. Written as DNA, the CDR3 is TGTGCCAGCAGTGTATCCCGGGGCGCAGAGACCCAGTACTTC.

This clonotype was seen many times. Written as DNA, the CDR3 is TGTGCCAGCAGCGTATCCAGGGGTTCACCCCTCCACTTT. Translating gives CASSVSRGSPLHF. The rearrangement uses TRBV11-3 and TRBJ1-6; maybe TRBD1 (6 bases). Germline CDR1 and CDR2: SGHNT and YENEEA. V lost 5 bases and J 9 bases, leaving 11 bases between the germline ends. The CDR3 contains 13 residues.

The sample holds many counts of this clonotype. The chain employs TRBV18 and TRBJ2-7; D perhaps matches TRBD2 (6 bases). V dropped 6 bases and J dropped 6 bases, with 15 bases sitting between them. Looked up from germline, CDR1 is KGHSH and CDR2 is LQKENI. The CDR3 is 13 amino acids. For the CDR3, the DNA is TGTGCCAGCTCGCAGGGACTTCAACTCGAGCAGTACTTC. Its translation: CASSQGLQLEQYF.

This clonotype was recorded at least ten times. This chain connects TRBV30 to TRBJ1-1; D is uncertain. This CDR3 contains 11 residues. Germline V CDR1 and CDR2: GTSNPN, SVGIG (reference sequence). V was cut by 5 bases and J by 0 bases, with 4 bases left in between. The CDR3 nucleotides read TGTGCCTGGTCCATGAACACTGAAGCTTTCTTT. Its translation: CAWSMNTEAFF.

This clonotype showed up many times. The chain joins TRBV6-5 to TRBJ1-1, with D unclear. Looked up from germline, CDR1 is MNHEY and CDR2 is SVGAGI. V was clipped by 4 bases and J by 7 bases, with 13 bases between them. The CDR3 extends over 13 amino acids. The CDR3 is CASSSHRGLEAFF. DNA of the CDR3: TGTGCCAGCAGTTCCCATCGAGGCCTTGAAGCTTTCTTT.

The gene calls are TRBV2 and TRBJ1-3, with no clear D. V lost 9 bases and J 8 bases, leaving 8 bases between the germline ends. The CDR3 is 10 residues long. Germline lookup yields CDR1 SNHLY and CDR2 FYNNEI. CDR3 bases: TGTGCCAGACAACGGGACACCATATATTTT. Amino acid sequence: CARQRDTIYF.

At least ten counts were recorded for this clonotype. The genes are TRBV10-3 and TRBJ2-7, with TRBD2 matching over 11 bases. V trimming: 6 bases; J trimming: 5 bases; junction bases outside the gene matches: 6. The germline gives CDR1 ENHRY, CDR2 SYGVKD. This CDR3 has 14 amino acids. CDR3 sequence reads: CAISELAGENEQYF. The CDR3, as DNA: TGTGCCATCAGCGAACTAGCGGGAGAGAACGAGCAGTACTTC.

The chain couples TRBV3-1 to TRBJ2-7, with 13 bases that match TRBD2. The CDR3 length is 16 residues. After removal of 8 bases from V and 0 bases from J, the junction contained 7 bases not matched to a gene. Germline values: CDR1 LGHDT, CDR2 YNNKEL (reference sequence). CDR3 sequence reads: CASSRTSGSSSYEQYF. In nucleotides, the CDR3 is TGTGCCAGCTCCCGGACTAGCGGGAGTTCCTCCTACGAGCAGTACTTC.